This entry is about one T cell receptor beta chain. Assay: immunoSEQ multiplex PCR; the TCRdb copy retains only in-frame clones and omits some. The data contain hundreds of thousands of clones, over 75% of them singletons. Trimming pared 3 bases from V and 4 bases from J, leaving 19 bases between. The CDR3 sequence is 16 residues long. Germline lookup yields CDR1 SGHNT and CDR2 YYREEE (reference sequence). These data belong to a study of blood T cell repertoires in COVID-19. The receptor was isolated from a human donor in a cohort sampled during active COVID-19. What was sequenced was peripheral blood. This chain connects TRBV5-4 to TRBJ1-1; perhaps TRBD1 as D (5 bases). Here the CDR3 DNA reads TGTGCCAGCAGCTCGCAGGGAGGTCATGGGGGCACTGAAGCTTTCTTT. It codes for CASSSQGGHGGTEAFF.